What follows are 20 T cell receptor beta chains derived from one specimen sequenced in a study of T cell responses to AZD1222 COVID-19 vaccine. Sequencing used immunoSEQ multiplex PCR; TCRdb keeps in-frame clones, though not all of them. This sample yields around 120,000 clones, of which 92% are seen a single time; 13% to 15% belongs to the top ten. Source: peripheral blood, taken on day 0 of AZD1222 vaccination. These receptors were obtained from an adult in good health.

The CDR3 loop is CASSEDRWRNTIYF. The DNA for the CDR3 is TGTGCCAGCAGTGAAGACCGGTGGCGAAACACCATATATTTT. The rearrangement uses TRBV6-1 and TRBJ1-3; D call uncertain. The CDR3 runs 14 residues. V dropped 1 base and J dropped 5 bases, with 9 bases sitting between them. The germline gives CDR1 MNHNS, CDR2 SASEGT.

The chain joins TRBV6-5 to TRBJ1-1, with a tentative D call TRBD1 (5 bases). The CDR3 spans 15 residues. With 3 bases removed from V and 8 bases from J, the gap between germline ends came to 19 bases. Looked up from germline, CDR1 is MNHEY and CDR2 is SVGAGI. In nucleotides, the CDR3 is TGTGCCAGCAGTTATGGGACCTTCGGTGGTTACGAAGCTTTCTTT. Translating it yields CASSYGTFGGYEAFF.

In its sample, this clone was seen a few times. The CDR3 bases are TGTGCCACCAGCAGTCGTCCGGGACCTTTACAATACAGGAACACTGAAGCTTTCTTT. The encoded protein is CATSSRPGPLQYRNTEAFF. The chain joins TRBV15 to TRBJ1-1; possible D gene TRBD1, 5 bases. The CDR3 has 19 residues. In germline, CDR1 is LNHNV, CDR2 YYDKDF (reference sequence). Trimming left V 3 bases short and J 1 base short, with 24 bases between.

V usage is TRBV9 and J usage is TRBJ2-7; 9 bases are a match to TRBD1. CDR3 length: 15 amino acids. The V segment lost 0 bases and the J segment 3 bases; nucleotides outside the gene matches: 4. Germline V lookup: CDR1 SGDLS, CDR2 YYNGEE. For the CDR3, the DNA is TGTGCCAGCAGCGTAGGGTCGGGACAGGGCTACGAGCAGTACTTC. Protein product: CASSVGSGQGYEQYF. The full variable domain, its missing parts supplied by reference TRBV9 and TRBJ2-7, is DSGVTQTPKHLITATGQRVTLRCSPRSGDLSVYWYQQSLDQGLQFLIQYYNGEERAKGNILERFSAQQFPDLHSELNLSSLELGDSALYFCASSVGSGQGYEQYFGPGTRLTVT.

The genes are TRBV15 and TRBJ2-3; 7 bases are a match to TRBD1. The germline CDR1 and CDR2 sequences are LNHNV and YYDKDF (reference sequence). The CDR3 extends over 15 amino acids. The junction had 4 bases not matched to a gene; V was cut back by 2 bases and J by 2 bases. The CDR3 nucleotides read TGTGCCACCAGCAGACCTGGGACAGTCACAGATACGCAGTATTTT. Encoded protein: CATSRPGTVTDTQYF.

This clone showed up just once. The V gene is TRBV5-1, the J gene TRBJ2-7; D may be TRBD1 (5 bases). Germline V gives CDR1 SGHRS, CDR2 YFSETQ. V was clipped by 4 bases and J by 0 bases, with 32 bases between them. The CDR3 is 21 residues long. CDR3 in amino acids: CASSHPLPPRQTNSFSYEQYF. DNA of the CDR3: TGCGCCAGCAGCCATCCGCTCCCTCCTCGACAGACGAACTCCTTCTCCTACGAGCAGTACTTC.

This clone has a single count. The chain combines TRBV3-1 (or the pseudogene TRBV3-2) with TRBJ1-2; 10 nucleotides match TRBD1. The CDR3 is made up of 16 amino acids. The germline V gene encodes CDR1 LGHDT and CDR2 YNNKEL (reference sequence). The V segment lost 1 base and the J segment 1 base; nucleotides outside the gene matches: 3. The CDR3 coding sequence is TGTGCCAGCAGCCAAGTCGGGACAGGGGTTAACTATGGCTACACCTTC. Its translation: CASSQVGTGVNYGYTF.

The CDR3 nucleotides read TGTGCCATCAGGGCTCTTAGCGGGATTACCGCAGATACGCAGTATTTT. Amino acids: CAIRALSGITADTQYF. J is TRBJ2-3 and V is TRBV10-3, with TRBD2 matching over 8 bases. The CDR3 extends over 16 amino acids. Germline CDR1 ENHRY, CDR2 SYGVKD. Germline trimming cut 6 bases from V and 4 bases from J; bases unmatched to any gene: 12.

The rearrangement uses TRBV28 and TRBJ1-4, with D possibly being TRBD1 (5 bases). Germline lookup yields CDR1 MDHEN and CDR2 SYDVKM. The ends were cut back, 3 bases at V and 9 bases at J, with 14 bases in the middle. This CDR3 has 14 amino acids. CDR3 coding DNA: TGTGCCAGCAGTTTTATTCAGGGTCGCCAAAAACTGTTTTTT. As protein: CASSFIQGRQKLFF.

V is TRBV4-1 and J is TRBJ1-2; D remains unclear. Trimming removed 0 bases from V and 5 bases from J, with 7 bases in between. This CDR3 comprises 13 residues. CDR1 and CDR2 from the germline V gene are MGHRA and YSYEKL. In DNA, the CDR3 is TGCGCCAGCAGCCAAGACGAGGAGTATGGCTACACCTTC. Its protein is CASSQDEEYGYTF.

In nucleotides, the CDR3 is TGTGCCAGCAGACCCGACAGGTTGAACAATCAGCCCCAGCATTTT. Translating gives CASRPDRLNNQPQHF. V is TRBV6-5 and J is TRBJ1-5, with a weak D call TRBD1 (6 bases). Between the trimmed V and J ends, which lost 6 bases and 3 bases, there was a span of 15 bases. Germline lookup yields CDR1 MNHEY and CDR2 SVGAGI. The CDR3 spans 15 residues.

This chain connects TRBV12-5 to TRBJ2-5; possibly TRBD1 or TRBD2 for D (6 bases each). Germline values: CDR1 LGHNT, CDR2 FRNRAP. The V end was cut by 0 bases, the J end by 4 bases, with 18 bases between. This CDR3 is built from 17 residues. DNA of the CDR3: TGTGCTAGTGGTTTGGTAGGTCTCGGGGGCTTTCGAGAGACCCAGTACTTC. Translating gives CASGLVGLGGFRETQYF.

The chain carries TRBV7-2 and TRBJ2-1, with D perhaps TRBD2 (5 bases). The V and J ends lost 1 base and 5 bases respectively, with 6 bases between them. This CDR3 contains 13 residues. CDR1 SGHTA and CDR2 FQGNSA come from the germline V gene. CDR3 DNA sequence: TGTGCCAGCAGCTTAGGACTAAACAATGAGCAGTTCTTC. Translated, it gives CASSLGLNNEQFF.

The CDR3 sequence is CASGLVTTMPDYGYTF. The CDR3 nucleotides read TGTGCTAGTGGTTTGGTGACTACTATGCCAGACTATGGCTACACCTTC. This chain joins TRBV12-5 and TRBJ1-2, with D unclear. Trimming shortened V by 0 bases and J by 3 bases, and 14 bases separated the two germline ends. This CDR3 has 16 residues. CDR1 and CDR2 (germline): LGHNT, FRNRAP.

Points on this clone: At one end, the junction sequence differs from germline, possibly due to a read error. V usage is TRBV4-3 and J usage is TRBJ2-2; 13 bases map to TRBD2. Germline V gene lookup returns CDR1 LGHNA and CDR2 YSLEER. CDR3 length equals 17 residues. This chain's CDR3 is CASRQELAGGPSGELFF. For the CDR3, the DNA is TGCGCCAGCAGACAAGAACTAGCGGGAGGGCCGAGCGGGGAGCTGTTTTTT.

The chain is built from TRBV7-2 and TRBJ2-3; D is ambiguous. Germline V gene lookup returns CDR1 SGHTA and CDR2 FQGNSA. The CDR3 covers 13 residues. V shed 6 bases and J shed 6 bases, with 13 bases lying between them. The CDR3 sequence is CASRPTLSDTQYF. CDR3 nucleotides: TGTGCCAGCAGACCGACCCTTTCGGATACGCAGTATTTT.

J is TRBJ1-5 and V is TRBV19; unclear D gene. The CDR3 covers 12 residues. Germline CDR1 is LNHDA and CDR2 is SQIVND (reference sequence). V lost 11 bases to trimming and J lost 2 bases, with 10 bases between them. In DNA form, the CDR3 reads TGTGCCGGGCGACAAGGCAATCAGCCCCAGCATTTT. Translation gives CAGRQGNQPQHF.

The chain joins TRBV7-2 to TRBJ1-6, with 10 nucleotides matching TRBD1. The V gene end was trimmed by 4 bases and the J gene end by 7 bases; junction bases not matched to a gene: 4. The germline CDR1 and CDR2 sequences are SGHTA and FQGNSA. The CDR3 is 15 residues long. CDR3 in DNA: TGTGCCAGCAGCTCAGTGACAGGGGGCAATTCACCCCTCCACTTT. Translated: CASSSVTGGNSPLHF.

V gene TRBV28 combines with J gene TRBJ1-2; D not resolved. The CDR3 runs to 13 residues. Trimming cost V 1 base and J 0 bases, with 3 bases left between them. The germline V gene has CDR1 MDHEN and CDR2 SYDVKM. The CDR3 region has the DNA TGTGCCAGCAGTTTATTGGCTAACTATGGCTACACCTTC. It translates to CASSLLANYGYTF.

This chain joins TRBV21-1 and TRBJ1-5; no check of the table's D call, TRBD1, against the DNA was made. TRBV21-1 is deemed a pseudogene. CDR3 length: 14 residues. The CDR3 DNA follows: TGTGCCAGCAGCCTCTACAGGGCTCGTCAGCCCCAGCATTTT. Protein product: CASSLYRARQPQHF.